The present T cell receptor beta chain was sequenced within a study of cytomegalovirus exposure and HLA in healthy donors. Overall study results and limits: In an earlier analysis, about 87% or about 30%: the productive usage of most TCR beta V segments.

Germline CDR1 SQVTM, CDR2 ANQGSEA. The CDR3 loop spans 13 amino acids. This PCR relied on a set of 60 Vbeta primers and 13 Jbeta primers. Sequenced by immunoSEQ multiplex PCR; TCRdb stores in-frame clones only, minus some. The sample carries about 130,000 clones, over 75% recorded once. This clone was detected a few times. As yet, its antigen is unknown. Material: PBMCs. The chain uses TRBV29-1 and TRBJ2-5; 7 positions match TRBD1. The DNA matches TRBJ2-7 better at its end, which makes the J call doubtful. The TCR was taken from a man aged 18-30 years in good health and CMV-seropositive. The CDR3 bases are TGCAGCGTTGTTCGGGACAGCTCCTACGAGCAGTACTTC. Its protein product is CSVVRDSSYEQYF.